The entry below describes one T cell receptor (beta chain). The assay was immunoSEQ multiplex PCR, and TCRdb's table has in-frame clones only and misses some. The sample lists about 28,000 clones, 87% occurring once. From germline, CDR1 is SGHTA and CDR2 FQGNSA. Trimming stripped 1 base from V and 4 bases from J, with 9 bases between. This CDR3 contains 14 residues. The data derive from a study of control samples from healthy donors and cancer patients. J is TRBJ2-3 and V is TRBV7-2; D is unclear. The receptor was derived from a woman between 40 and 50 years old with lung cancer. The sequenced material came from PBMCs. The CDR3 nucleotides are TGTGCCAGCAGCTTAGAGGATCCCGCAGATACGCAGTATTTT. Its protein is CASSLEDPADTQYF.